The clone carrying this T cell receptor (beta chain) was found a few times. These data belong to a study of T-cell reconstitution after alpha-beta-depleted transplantation in children. TCRbeta library construction was performed incorporating unique molecular identifiers. Via MiXCR, TCRdb re-called the PCR reads, giving one row per CDR3 protein. This sample has about a million distinct CDR3 sequences; 25% to 35% occur once, and the top ten carry over 25%. Germline V lookup: CDR1 MGHRA, CDR2 YSYEKL. Trimming shortened V by 3 bases and J by 0 bases, and 9 bases separated the two germline ends. CDR3 size: 15 residues.

This TCR derives from a boy in the first two years of life who had a stem cell transplant for SCID, so the T cells may come from the graft donor. Specimen: PBMCs, mostly from graft donor cells, collected 360 days after TCRalphabeta/CD19-depleted stem cell transplant. V and J are TRBV4-1 and TRBJ1-5; D might be TRBD1 (5 bases). This CDR3 reads CASSHGHDSNQPQHF. CDR3 coding DNA: TGCGCCAGCAGCCATGGACATGATAGCAATCAGCCCCAGCATTTT.